The entry below describes one TCR beta chain. Its antigen remains unidentified. This sample stems from a study of T cells in localized non-small cell lung cancer. Study outcomes and limitations: Uninvolved adjacent lung had the highest recorded T cell clonality, with tumor below it. Tumor samples were not multi-region, leaving intratumor heterogeneity unexcluded.

V lost 2 bases to trimming and J lost 4 bases, with 14 bases between them. CDR1 is PRHDT, CDR2 FYEKMQ, per germline (reference sequence). This CDR3 has 16 residues. Data came from immunoSEQ multiplex PCR; TCRdb stores just in-frame clones and leaves some out. The sample has over 8,500 clones, 90% to 95% seen once. The sequence derives from a male donor aged 60 or older with stage III lung adenocarcinoma. The source was peripheral blood, collected before any cancer treatment. The chain uses TRBV13 and TRBJ2-2; maybe TRBD1 (5 bases). The CDR3 reads CASSLRIAGFTGELFF. The CDR3 coding sequence is TGTGCCAGCAGCTTAAGAATCGCAGGGTTCACCGGGGAGCTGTTTTTT.